Sequencing of this T cell receptor beta chain was carried out in a study of blood T cell repertoires in COVID-19. Study summary: The cDNA or gDNA used as material had been derived from T cells, B-cell-depleted T cells, or PBMCs.

Original data processing: The assay estimated nucleated cells by amplifying reference gene primers. The method was immunoSEQ multiplex PCR; TCRdb's version includes in-frame clones alone and lacks a portion of them. V and J calls and clone size are as listed in that table; D and trimming were resolved from the DNA. This repertoire shows some 150,000 clones, approximately 80% found once; its top ten account for under 0.75%. CDR3 length: 13 residues. The V end lost 0 bases, the J end lost 4 bases, and 7 bases lay between the germline ends. Germline-derived CDR1 and CDR2 are SGDLS and YYNGEE. The receptor was derived from a man aged 55-75 years with acute or convalescent COVID-19. Sequencing was performed on peripheral blood. The chain carries TRBV9 and TRBJ1-2; no clear D. This CDR3 reads CASSVGPTYGYTF. CDR3 in DNA: TGTGCCAGCAGCGTAGGCCCTACCTATGGCTACACCTTC.